This TCR beta chain was identified in a study of CD8 T cells in ankylosing spondylitis. This CDR3 region has 13 residues. The germline V gene encodes CDR1 MNHEY and CDR2 SMNVEV (reference sequence). Between the trimmed V and J ends, which lost 6 bases and 8 bases, there was a span of 16 bases. TCRdb itself ran the 5' RACE reads through MiXCR, one entry per CDR3 protein. The sample carries about 36,000 distinct CDR3 sequences, roughly 11% recorded once. This chain joins TRBV27 and TRBJ1-2; no clear D gene. Sequenced: synovial fluid, either unsorted or a sorted T cell fraction (not recorded which). This TCR was sampled from a male donor with ankylosing spondylitis. Here the CDR3 reads CASSPKGGDGYTF. The CDR3 DNA is TGTGCCAGCAGCCCCAAGGGAGGTGACGGCTACACCTTC.